Listed below are T cell receptor beta chains from one sample, sequenced in a study of control samples from healthy donors and cancer patients. Data came from immunoSEQ multiplex PCR; TCRdb stores just in-frame clones and leaves some out. The data hold about 98,000 clones, with around 80% observed a single time. Specimen: blood. The receptors shown here come from a man aged 55 to 70 in good health. Both conserved end residues are part of each CDR3.

j_call | v_call | cdr3_aa
TRBJ1-1 | TRBV28 | CASRNTEAFF
TRBJ2-7 | TRBV7-9 | CASSSLAGGGYEQYF
TRBJ2-3 | TRBV5-1 | CASSPGSVADTQYF
TRBJ2-7 | TRBV27 | CASSLTLPRAGGFVEQYF
TRBJ2-7 | TRBV4-1 | CASSQAQGYEQYF
TRBJ1-3 | TRBV5-1 | CASRLGDSGPGNTIYF
TRBJ2-7 | TRBV4-1 | CASSQETWTQVYEQYF
TRBJ1-4 | TRBV27 | CASKPGKKAKLFF
TRBJ2-7 | TRBV30 | CAWSVSHSEQYF
TRBJ1-6 | TRBV25-1 | CASSVTGYSPLHF
TRBJ1-6 | TRBV25-1 | CASSEEKGGYNSPLHF
TRBJ1-1 | TRBV7-9 | CASSRKKQGTEAFF
TRBJ1-4 | TRBV2 | CASRTGGNEKLFF
TRBJ1-6 | TRBV6-5 | CASSTGESPLHF
TRBJ2-1 | TRBV5-1 | CASSSPGLASNEQFF
TRBJ2-1 | TRBV13 | CASSLRDSLHEQFF
TRBJ1-6 | TRBV6-5 | CASSYRRSSYNSPLHF
TRBJ2-4 | TRBV7-8 | CASSLIGRRNIQYF
TRBJ1-5 | TRBV5-6 | CASSLQGSNQPQHF
TRBJ2-3 | TRBV9 | CASSVKSGLAGRADTQYF
TRBJ2-3 | TRBV11-1 | CASGRMDTDTQYF
TRBJ2-3 | TRBV24-1 | CATSDLYRGLDTQYF
TRBJ2-5 | TRBV5-5 | CASSPQGLQETQYF
TRBJ1-3 | TRBV6-5 | CASSLHLTSGNTIYF
TRBJ2-3 | TRBV7-3 | CASSARLADTQYF
TRBJ2-1 | TRBV2 | CASSSLGSSGRESVNEQFF
TRBJ2-1 | TRBV5-6 | CASSSLTLREQFF
TRBJ2-7 | TRBV11-2 | CASSSSGEAYEQYF
TRBJ2-3 | TRBV10-3 | CAISWTGGGDTQYF
TRBJ2-5 | TRBV30 | CAWSVLTTGLTQYF
TRBJ1-2 | TRBV3-1/TRBV3-2 | CASSQVSRADFEQYGYTF
TRBJ2-7 | TRBV6-1 | CASSEGTLREQYF
TRBJ2-3 | TRBV6-1 | CASSDTWPGTSTDTQYF
TRBJ2-7 | TRBV19 | CASSRQGARAYEQYF
TRBJ2-5 | TRBV6-1 | CASSEMAGLLETQYF
TRBJ1-4 | TRBV5-1 | CASSLNAGEEKLFF
TRBJ1-4 | TRBV27 | CASRGGQPYEKLFF
TRBJ2-5 | TRBV2 | CASSSRTGAETQYF
TRBJ1-2 | TRBV28 | CASKLSGTGPLGYGYTF
TRBJ2-1 | TRBV5-4 | CASSLGTPTYNEQFF
TRBJ2-1 | TRBV6-4 | CASSDRYRAANNEQFF
TRBJ1-5 | TRBV19 | CASSPLVGLSNQPQHF
TRBJ2-7 | TRBV28 | CASSPPGISYEQYF
TRBJ1-1 | TRBV14 | CASSQVPGLNTEAFF
TRBJ2-3 | TRBV12-5 | CASGFSTDTQYF
TRBJ1-5 | TRBV15 | CATSRDRDPHQPQHF
TRBJ2-7 | TRBV19 | CERPPGEQYF
TRBJ2-7 | TRBV5-6 | CASSLAAFYEQYF
TRBJ2-3 | TRBV5-1 | CASGAGGTDTQYF
TRBJ1-6 | TRBV5-4 | CASTWGNSPLHF
TRBJ2-1 | TRBV6-5 | CASSYSGGRDEQFF
TRBJ2-3 | TRBV29-1 | CSVRGPSDGSTDTQYF
TRBJ2-7 | TRBV6-5 | CASSKKTGLREQYF
TRBJ2-3 | TRBV24-1 | CATSKEGHQGDTQYF
TRBJ1-5 | TRBV11-2 | CASSPDRVQPQHF
TRBJ1-6 | TRBV6-5 | CAGGRQAGNNSPLHF
TRBJ2-6 | TRBV5-1 | CASSAGDGANVLTF
TRBJ2-2 | TRBV3-1/TRBV3-2 | CASSHRNTGELFF
TRBJ2-2 | TRBV24-1 | CATSDYRGARSGELFF